The 25 T cell receptor beta chains below come from one sample, sequenced in a study of cytomegalovirus exposure and HLA in healthy donors. The PCR used 60 Vbeta and 13 Jbeta primers. Sequencing used immunoSEQ multiplex PCR; TCRdb keeps in-frame clones, though not all of them. The sample shows 95,000 to 110,000 clones, 82% of them seen only once. The sample was PBMCs. These receptors were taken from a man under 40 in good health and CMV-seropositive.

This clone was found once. The chain has TRBV4-2 and TRBJ2-3, with a weak D call TRBD2 (5 bases). The V end lost 0 bases, the J end lost 5 bases, and 6 bases lay between the germline ends. The CDR3 extends over 13 amino acids. Germline values: CDR1 LGHNA, CDR2 YNFKEQ. CDR3 residues: CASSQDGRDTQYF. The CDR3 DNA is TGTGCCAGCAGCCAAGATGGGAGAGATACGCAGTATTTT.

The rearrangement uses TRBV19 and TRBJ2-1; possibly TRBD1 for D (7 bases). The length of the CDR3 is 17 residues. Trimming took 2 bases from V and 4 from J, leaving 18 bases between them. Looked up from germline, CDR1 is LNHDA and CDR2 is SQIVND (reference sequence). CDR3 in DNA: TGTGCCAGTAGTATAAACAGGGGTGGAGGGGTTTACAATGAGCAGTTCTTC. Translated: CASSINRGGGVYNEQFF.

This sequence joins TRBV2 and TRBJ1-5; D is perhaps TRBD1 (5 bases). This CDR3 spans 12 amino acids. Trimming took 6 bases from V and 6 from J, leaving 9 bases between them. The germline V gene encodes CDR1 SNHLY and CDR2 FYNNEI. The CDR3 region has the DNA TGTGCCAGCAGGCAGGGATTTCAGCCCCAGCATTTT. Translated, it gives CASRQGFQPQHF.

The CDR3 DNA reads TGTGCCAGCAGCTTGGGGGGAGGCGAGATCCAGCCCCAGCATTTT. Its translation is CASSLGGGEIQPQHF. The chain has TRBV5-6 and TRBJ1-5; D is unclear. The CDR3 sequence is 15 residues long. Germline values: CDR1 SGHDT, CDR2 YYEEEE. V was pared by 0 bases and J by 7 bases, with 14 bases between.

The V call is TRBV9, the J call TRBJ1-1, with a tentative D call TRBD1 (5 bases). The CDR3 is made up of 15 amino acids. Germline V CDR1 and CDR2: SGDLS, YYNGEE. V lost 0 bases, J lost 1 base, and 10 bases lay in between. The CDR3, as DNA: TGTGCCAGCAGCGTAGTCCAAGGGGCGAACACTGAAGCTTTCTTT. Translating it yields CASSVVQGANTEAFF. The full variable domain, its missing parts supplied by reference TRBV9 and TRBJ1-1, is DSGVTQTPKHLITATGQRVTLRCSPRSGDLSVYWYQQSLDQGLQFLIQYYNGEERAKGNILERFSAQQFPDLHSELNLSSLELGDSALYFCASSVVQGANTEAFFGQGTRLTVV.

The chain recombines TRBV7-9 with TRBJ1-1; a possible D gene is TRBD1 (6 bases). The CDR3 covers 13 residues. Germline V gene lookup returns CDR1 SEHNR and CDR2 FQNEAQ (reference sequence). With 5 bases removed from V and 1 base from J, the gap between germline ends came to 8 bases. For the CDR3, the DNA is TGTGCCAGCAGCGAACAGGGGAACACTGAAGCTTTCTTT. This sequence encodes CASSEQGNTEAFF.

This chain connects TRBV9 to TRBJ1-2; no reliable D call. Trimming shortened V by 0 bases and J by 4 bases, and 13 bases separated the two germline ends. Germline V gene data show CDR1 as SGDLS and CDR2 as YYNGEE. The CDR3 is 15 residues long. This chain's CDR3 is CASSVDPDSTYGYTF. The CDR3, as DNA: TGTGCCAGCAGCGTAGACCCAGATAGCACCTATGGCTACACCTTC.

V usage is TRBV6-1 and J usage is TRBJ2-3, with 7 positions matching TRBD2. The CDR3 consists of 16 residues. V was clipped by 3 bases and J by 1 base; unmatched bases: 7. CDR1 and CDR2 from the germline V gene are MNHNS and SASEGT. The CDR3 region has the DNA TGTGCCAGCAGTGATAGAGGACGGGGGGGCACAGATACGCAGTATTTT. It yields the protein CASSDRGRGGTDTQYF.

The rearrangement joins TRBV7-9 to TRBJ1-1; no clear D. From germline, CDR1 is SEHNR and CDR2 FQNEAQ (reference sequence). V dropped 0 bases and J dropped 1 base, with 6 bases sitting between them. This CDR3 has 14 amino acids. CDR3 sequence: CASSLAPGNTEAFF. DNA of the CDR3: TGTGCCAGCAGCTTAGCGCCCGGGAACACTGAAGCTTTCTTT. The complete variable domain, with remaining parts taken from reference TRBV7-9 and TRBJ1-1, reads DTGVSQNPRHKITKRGQNVTFRCDPISEHNRLYWYRQTLGQGPEFLTYFQNEAQLEKSRLLSDRFSAERPKGSFSTLEIQRTEQGDSAMYLCASSLAPGNTEAFFGQGTRLTVV.

The V call is TRBV19, the J call TRBJ2-1, with 9 bases lining up with TRBD2. Losses at the gene ends were 5 bases for V and 3 bases for J; bases not matched to a gene: 8. The CDR3 extends over 16 amino acids. From germline, CDR1 is LNHDA and CDR2 SQIVND (reference sequence). This chain's CDR3 is CASSYWTAGGYNEQFF. The CDR3 region has the DNA TGTGCCAGTAGTTACTGGACAGCGGGGGGCTACAATGAGCAGTTCTTC. The whole variable domain, remainder taken from reference TRBV19 and TRBJ2-1, is DGGITQSPKYLFRKEGQNVTLSCEQNLNHDAMYWYRQDPGQGLRLIYYSQIVNDFQKGDIAEGYSVSREKKESFPLTVTSAQKNPTAFYLCASSYWTAGGYNEQFFGPGTRLTVL.

The J gene is TRBJ1-2, the V gene TRBV13; no definite D call. Trimming removed 2 bases from V and 8 bases from J, with 18 bases in between. Germline CDR1 reads PRHDT; CDR2 reads FYEKMQ (reference sequence). The CDR3 sequence is 15 residues long. The CDR3 is CASSLHSKPLRGYTF. CDR3 in DNA: TGTGCCAGCAGCTTACATTCCAAGCCCCTCCGGGGCTACACCTTC.

This chain joins TRBV5-1 and TRBJ1-6, with a possible D match to TRBD1 (6 bases). CDR1 and CDR2 (germline): SGHRS, YFSETQ. Trimming removed 0 bases at V and 7 bases at J, with 11 bases between. The CDR3 sequence is 15 residues long. CDR3 coding DNA: TGCGCCAGCAGCTTGGGTCAGGGGAGAAATTCACCCCTCCACTTT. Translating gives CASSLGQGRNSPLHF.

This chain joins TRBV9 and TRBJ1-2, with D possibly being TRBD1 (6 bases). The CDR3 contains 15 residues. V was pared by 0 bases and J by 5 bases, with 14 bases between. CDR1 and CDR2 (germline): SGDLS, YYNGEE. In DNA form, the CDR3 reads TGTGCCAGCAGCGTAGGAAGGGGGGGAGGATATGGCTACACCTTC. As protein: CASSVGRGGGYGYTF.

The gene calls are TRBV25-1 and TRBJ1-4, with 10 bases identical to TRBD1. The CDR3 sequence is 14 residues long. V shed 4 bases, J shed 8 bases, and the junction held 4 bases outside the gene matches. Looked up from germline, CDR1 is MGHDK and CDR2 is SYGVNS. The CDR3 coding sequence is TGTGCCAGCAGTGCGGGACAGGGGAGCGAAAAACTGTTTTTT. Its protein product is CASSAGQGSEKLFF. Supplemented by reference TRBV25-1 and TRBJ1-4, the full variable domain reads EADIYQTPRYLVIGTGKKITLECSQTMGHDKMYWYQQDPGMELHLIHYSYGVNSTEKGDLSSESTVSRIRTEHFPLTLESARPSHTSQYLCASSAGQGSEKLFFGSGTQLSVL.

The V gene is TRBV9, the J gene TRBJ1-5; D is undetermined. This CDR3 has 15 residues. Germline CDR1 and CDR2: SGDLS and YYNGEE. Trimming removed 2 bases at V and 1 base at J, with 10 bases between. In DNA form, the CDR3 reads TGTGCCAGCAGCGTCGGGGTCTTAAGCAATCAGCCCCAGCATTTT. Protein product: CASSVGVLSNQPQHF.

V usage is TRBV7-7 and J usage is TRBJ2-3; TRBD1 agrees at 9 bases. The CDR3 runs to 15 residues. In germline, CDR1 is SSHAT, CDR2 FNYEAQ (reference sequence). Trimming took 2 bases from V and 4 from J; bases not matched to a gene: 4. CDR3 sequence: CASSLTGGDADTQYF. CDR3 nucleotides: TGTGCCAGCAGCTTAACAGGGGGCGACGCAGATACGCAGTATTTT.

The chain is built from TRBV5-5 and TRBJ1-1, with D perhaps matching TRBD1 (6 bases). The V gene lost 2 bases and the J gene lost 3 bases, with 14 bases spanning the gap. Germline CDR1 and CDR2: SGHKS and YYEKEE (reference sequence). This CDR3 is built from 15 residues. The CDR3 reads CASSLQGPGYTEAFF. DNA of the CDR3: TGTGCCAGCAGCTTACAGGGCCCGGGGTACACTGAAGCTTTCTTT.

This rearrangement joins TRBV2 to TRBJ1-2; 9 bases match TRBD1. CDR3 length: 13 residues. Germline assignment: CDR1 SNHLY and CDR2 FYNNEI. V trimming: 6 bases; J trimming: 7 bases; junction bases outside the gene matches: 6. The CDR3 region is CASSGTGYVGYTF. In DNA form, the CDR3 reads TGTGCCAGCAGCGGGACAGGGTATGTTGGCTACACCTTC.

The CDR3 nucleotides read TGTGCCACCAGCGGCCAGGGGAGAGGTACGCAGTATTTT. Its protein product is CATSGQGRGTQYF. The J gene is TRBJ2-3, the V gene TRBV15; D might be TRBD1 (6 bases). Germline V gene data show CDR1 as LNHNV and CDR2 as YYDKDF (reference sequence). This CDR3 has 13 residues. The V gene lost 5 bases and the J gene lost 8 bases, with 14 bases spanning the gap. The complete variable domain, with remaining parts taken from reference TRBV15 and TRBJ2-3, reads DAMVIQNPRYQVTQFGKPVTLSCSQTLNHNVMYWYQQKSSQAPKLLFHYYDKDFNNEADTPDNFQSRRPNTSFCFLDIRSPGLGDTAMYLCATSGQGRGTQYFGPGTRLTVL.

This chain connects TRBV27 to TRBJ2-4; D gene ambiguous. The V end lost 0 bases, the J end lost 8 bases, and 8 bases lay between the germline ends. The germline V gene encodes CDR1 MNHEY and CDR2 SMNVEV (reference sequence). The CDR3 has 13 amino acids. CDR3 sequence: CASSLSRLDIQYF. The CDR3 nucleotides read TGTGCCAGCAGTTTATCCCGGTTGGACATTCAGTACTTC.

V is TRBV7-2 and J is TRBJ1-5; D unclear. Trimming pared 8 bases from V and 5 bases from J, leaving 13 bases between. CDR1 and CDR2 (germline): SGHTA, FQGNSA. This CDR3 spans 13 amino acids. CDR3 loop: CASSASPDQPQHF. The DNA of the CDR3 is TGTGCCAGCTCGGCTAGTCCGGATCAGCCCCAGCATTTT.

V gene TRBV30 combines with J gene TRBJ1-1; D call uncertain. Germline V gene lookup returns CDR1 GTSNPN and CDR2 SVGIG (reference sequence). The CDR3 has 10 residues. The germline V and J ends were trimmed by 5 bases and 11 bases, with 12 bases remaining between them. This CDR3 reads CAWGVPVAFF. DNA for the CDR3: TGTGCCTGGGGAGTCCCGGTGGCTTTCTTT.

V gene TRBV7-9 combines with J gene TRBJ1-5, with TRBD1 identical over 9 bases. The CDR3 length is 15 residues. Germline trimming cut 5 bases from V and 5 bases from J; bases unmatched to any gene: 7. Per the germline V gene, CDR1 is SEHNR and CDR2 is FQNEAQ (reference sequence). DNA for the CDR3: TGTGCCAGCAGCGGGGACAGGGCAGCCCATCAGCCCCAGCATTTT. Its translation: CASSGDRAAHQPQHF. Variable domain in full (rest from reference TRBV7-9 and TRBJ1-5): DTGVSQNPRHKITKRGQNVTFRCDPISEHNRLYWYRQTLGQGPEFLTYFQNEAQLEKSRLLSDRFSAERPKGSFSTLEIQRTEQGDSAMYLCASSGDRAAHQPQHFGDGTRLSIL.

This chain uses TRBV7-6 with TRBJ2-3, with 10 bases aligning to TRBD2. CDR1 SGHVS and CDR2 FNYEAQ come from the germline V gene. This CDR3 contains 14 residues. J was trimmed by 6 bases and V by 5 bases; bases with no gene match: 5. CDR3 DNA: TGTGCCAGCAGCCCGGTACTAGCGGGGGATACGCAGTATTTT. Amino acids: CASSPVLAGDTQYF.

V is TRBV6-5 and J is TRBJ2-2, with 9 bases aligning to TRBD1. Trimming at V came to 5 bases and at J to 3 bases, leaving 1 base not matched to a gene. CDR3 length: 14 amino acids. Germline V gives CDR1 MNHEY, CDR2 SVGAGI. The CDR3 region has the DNA TGTGCCAGCAGTCGACAGGGGGACACCGGGGAGCTGTTTTTT. As protein: CASSRQGDTGELFF.